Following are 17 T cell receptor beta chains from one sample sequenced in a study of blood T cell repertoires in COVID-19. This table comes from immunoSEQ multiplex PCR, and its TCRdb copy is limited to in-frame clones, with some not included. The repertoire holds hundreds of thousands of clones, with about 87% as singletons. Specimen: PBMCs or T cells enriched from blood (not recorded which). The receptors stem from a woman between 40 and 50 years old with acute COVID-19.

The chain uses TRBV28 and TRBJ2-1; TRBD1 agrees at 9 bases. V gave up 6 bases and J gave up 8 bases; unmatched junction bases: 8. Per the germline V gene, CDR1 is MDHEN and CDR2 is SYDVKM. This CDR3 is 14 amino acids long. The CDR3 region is CASSLEQGADEQFF. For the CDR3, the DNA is TGTGCCAGCAGCTTGGAACAGGGGGCGGATGAGCAGTTCTTC.

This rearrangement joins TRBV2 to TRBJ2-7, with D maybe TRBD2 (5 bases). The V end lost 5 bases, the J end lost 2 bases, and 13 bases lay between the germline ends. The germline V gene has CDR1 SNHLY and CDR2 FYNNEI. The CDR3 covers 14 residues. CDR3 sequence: CASSTQGLPYEQYF. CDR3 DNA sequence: TGTGCCAGCAGTACCCAAGGACTCCCCTACGAGCAGTACTTC.

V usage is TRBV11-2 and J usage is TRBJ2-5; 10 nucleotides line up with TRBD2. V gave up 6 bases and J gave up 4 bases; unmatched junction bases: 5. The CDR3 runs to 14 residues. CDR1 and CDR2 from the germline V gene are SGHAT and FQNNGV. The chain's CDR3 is CASRRGLAAETQYF. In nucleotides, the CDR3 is TGTGCCAGCAGAAGAGGACTAGCGGCAGAGACCCAGTACTTC. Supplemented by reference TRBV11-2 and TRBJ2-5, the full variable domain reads EAGVAQSPRYKIIEKRQSVAFWCNPISGHATLYWYQQILGQGPKLLIQFQNNGVVDDSQLPKDRFSAERLKGVDSTLKIQPAKLEDSAVYLCASRRGLAAETQYFGPGTRLLVL.

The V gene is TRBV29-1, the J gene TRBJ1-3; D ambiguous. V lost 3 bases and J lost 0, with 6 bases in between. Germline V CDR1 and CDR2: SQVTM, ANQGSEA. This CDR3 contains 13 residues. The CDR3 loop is CSVDSGSGNTIYF. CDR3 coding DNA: TGCAGCGTTGATTCGGGCTCTGGAAACACCATATATTTT.

As DNA, the CDR3 is TGTGCCACCAGTCCCTATCGAGGAAACACCATATATTTT. Translated, it gives CATSPYRGNTIYF. J is TRBJ1-3 and V is TRBV15; no clear D. Germline-derived CDR1 and CDR2 are LNHNV and YYDKDF (reference sequence). The V end lost 6 bases, the J end lost 4 bases, and 10 bases lay between the germline ends. The CDR3 contains 13 residues.

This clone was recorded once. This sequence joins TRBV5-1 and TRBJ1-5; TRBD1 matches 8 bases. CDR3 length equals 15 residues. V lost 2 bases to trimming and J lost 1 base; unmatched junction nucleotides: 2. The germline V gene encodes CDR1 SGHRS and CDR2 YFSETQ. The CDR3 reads CASSFQGASNQPQHF. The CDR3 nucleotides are TGCGCCAGCAGCTTCCAGGGGGCGAGCAATCAGCCCCAGCATTTT.

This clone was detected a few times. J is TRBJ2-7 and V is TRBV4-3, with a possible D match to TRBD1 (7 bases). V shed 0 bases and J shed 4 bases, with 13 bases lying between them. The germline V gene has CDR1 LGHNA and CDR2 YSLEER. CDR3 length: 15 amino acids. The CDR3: CASSQDSGGSYEQYV. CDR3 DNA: TGCGCCAGCAGCCAAGATTCAGGGGGGAGTTACGAGCAGTACGTC.

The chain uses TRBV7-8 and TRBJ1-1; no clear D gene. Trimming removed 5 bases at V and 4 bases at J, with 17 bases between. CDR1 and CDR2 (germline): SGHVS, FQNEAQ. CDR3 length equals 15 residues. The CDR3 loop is CASSRSPGSGTEAFF. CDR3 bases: TGTGCCAGCAGCCGAAGCCCGGGGTCTGGCACTGAAGCTTTCTTT.

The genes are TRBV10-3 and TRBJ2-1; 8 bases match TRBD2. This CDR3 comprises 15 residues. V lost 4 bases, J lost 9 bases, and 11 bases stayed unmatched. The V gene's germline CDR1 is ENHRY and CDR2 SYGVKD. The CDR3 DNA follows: TGTGCCATCAGTGCCGGGGGGGCGCAAACGTTTGAGCAGTTCTTC. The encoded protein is CAISAGGAQTFEQFF.

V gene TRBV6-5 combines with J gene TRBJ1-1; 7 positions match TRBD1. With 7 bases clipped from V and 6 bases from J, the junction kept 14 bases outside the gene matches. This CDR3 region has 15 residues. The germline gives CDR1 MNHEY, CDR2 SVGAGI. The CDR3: CASTRQGIGIAEAFF. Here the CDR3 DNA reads TGTGCCAGCACCCGACAGGGTATTGGAATCGCTGAAGCTTTCTTT.

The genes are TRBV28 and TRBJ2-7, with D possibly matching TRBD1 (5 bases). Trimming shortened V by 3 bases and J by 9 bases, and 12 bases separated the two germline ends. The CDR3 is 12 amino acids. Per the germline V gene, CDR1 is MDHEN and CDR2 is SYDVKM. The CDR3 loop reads CASSLPRGVQYV. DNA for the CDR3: TGTGCCAGCAGTTTGCCTAGGGGTGTGCAGTACGTC.

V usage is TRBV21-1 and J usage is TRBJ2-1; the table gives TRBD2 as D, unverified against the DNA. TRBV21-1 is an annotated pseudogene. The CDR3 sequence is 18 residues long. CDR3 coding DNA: TGTGCCAGCAGCAAAGAAAAATTAGCGGGAGGGCCCTACAATGAGCAGTTCTTC. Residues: CASSKEKLAGGPYNEQFF.

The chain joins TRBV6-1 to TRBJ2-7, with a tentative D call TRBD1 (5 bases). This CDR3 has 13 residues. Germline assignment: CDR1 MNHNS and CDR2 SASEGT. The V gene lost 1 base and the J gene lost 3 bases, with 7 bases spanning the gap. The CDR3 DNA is TGTGCCAGCAGTGAAGGGACACTCTACGAGCAGTACGTC. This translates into CASSEGTLYEQYV.

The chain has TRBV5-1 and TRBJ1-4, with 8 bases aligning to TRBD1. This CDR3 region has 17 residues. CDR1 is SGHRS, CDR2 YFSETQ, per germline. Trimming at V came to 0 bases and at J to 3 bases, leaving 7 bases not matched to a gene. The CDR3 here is CASSLGVDRGPNEKLFF. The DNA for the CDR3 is TGCGCCAGCAGCTTGGGGGTCGACAGGGGACCTAATGAAAAACTGTTTTTT.

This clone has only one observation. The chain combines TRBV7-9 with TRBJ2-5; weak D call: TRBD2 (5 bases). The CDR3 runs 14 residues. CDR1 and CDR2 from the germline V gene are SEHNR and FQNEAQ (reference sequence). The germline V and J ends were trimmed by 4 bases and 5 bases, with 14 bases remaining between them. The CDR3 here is CASSSPGGGETQYF. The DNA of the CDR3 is TGTGCCAGCAGCTCCCCCGGAGGTGGGGAGACCCAGTACTTC.

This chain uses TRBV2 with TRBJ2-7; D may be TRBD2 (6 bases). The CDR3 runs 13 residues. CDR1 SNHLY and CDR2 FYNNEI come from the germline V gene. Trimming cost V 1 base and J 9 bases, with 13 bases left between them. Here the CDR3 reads CASSEGGGERQYV. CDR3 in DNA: TGTGCCAGCAGTGAAGGAGGAGGGGAGAGGCAGTACGTC.

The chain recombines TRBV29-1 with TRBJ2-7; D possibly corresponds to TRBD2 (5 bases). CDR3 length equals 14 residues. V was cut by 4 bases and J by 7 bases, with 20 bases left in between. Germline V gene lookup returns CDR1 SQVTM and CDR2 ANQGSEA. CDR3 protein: CSVALPHSGREQYV. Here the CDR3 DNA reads TGCAGCGTTGCCTTACCCCATTCGGGGAGAGAGCAGTACGTC.